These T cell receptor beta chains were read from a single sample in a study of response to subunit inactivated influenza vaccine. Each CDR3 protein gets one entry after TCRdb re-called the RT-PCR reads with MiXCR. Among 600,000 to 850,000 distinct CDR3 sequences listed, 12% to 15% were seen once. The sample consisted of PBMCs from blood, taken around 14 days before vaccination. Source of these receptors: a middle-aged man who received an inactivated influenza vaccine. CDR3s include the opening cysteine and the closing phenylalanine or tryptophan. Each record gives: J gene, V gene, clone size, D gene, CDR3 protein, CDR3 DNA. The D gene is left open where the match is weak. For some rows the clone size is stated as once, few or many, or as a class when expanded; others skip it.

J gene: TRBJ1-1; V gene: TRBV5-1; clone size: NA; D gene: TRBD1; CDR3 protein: CASSGPGTGLGNTEAFF; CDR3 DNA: TGCGCCAGCAGCGGTCCCGGGACAGGGTTGGGGAACACTGAAGCTTTCTTT
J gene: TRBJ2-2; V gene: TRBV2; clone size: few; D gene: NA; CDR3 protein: CASSGLRLYTGELFF; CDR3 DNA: TGTGCCAGCAGTGGGTTGAGACTTTACACCGGGGAGCTGTTTTTT
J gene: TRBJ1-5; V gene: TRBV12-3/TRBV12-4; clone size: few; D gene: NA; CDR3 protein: CASSLYTVGKRNQPQHF; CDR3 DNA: TGTGCCAGCAGTTTATATACGGTAGGAAAGCGGAATCAGCCCCAGCATTTT
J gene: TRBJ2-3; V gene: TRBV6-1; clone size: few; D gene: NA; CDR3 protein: CASSWALDTDTQYF; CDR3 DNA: TGTGCCAGCTCCTGGGCCTTAGACACAGATACGCAGTATTTT
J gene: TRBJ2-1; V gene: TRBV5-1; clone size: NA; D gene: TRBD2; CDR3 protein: CASSRTSGGFSYNEQFF; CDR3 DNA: TGCGCCAGCAGTCGGACTAGCGGGGGTTTTTCCTACAATGAGCAGTTCTTC
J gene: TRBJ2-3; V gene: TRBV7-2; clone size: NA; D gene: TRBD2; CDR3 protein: CASSSQRGKTDTQYF; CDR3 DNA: TGTGCCAGCAGTTCCCAGCGGGGGAAAACAGATACGCAGTATTTT
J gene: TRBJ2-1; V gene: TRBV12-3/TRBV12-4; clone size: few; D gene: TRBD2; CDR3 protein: CASSRTSGVSHEQFF; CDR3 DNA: TGTGCCAGCAGTCGCACTAGCGGGGTAAGCCATGAGCAGTTCTTC
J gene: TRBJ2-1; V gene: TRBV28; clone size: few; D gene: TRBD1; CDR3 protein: CASSSSTGGDEQFF; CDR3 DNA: TGTGCCAGCAGTTCTAGTACAGGGGGTGATGAGCAGTTCTTC
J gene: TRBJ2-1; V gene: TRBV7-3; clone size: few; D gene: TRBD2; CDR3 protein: CASSQSGSGNNEQFF; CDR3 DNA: TGTGCCAGCAGCCAGAGCGGGAGCGGCAACAATGAGCAGTTCTTC
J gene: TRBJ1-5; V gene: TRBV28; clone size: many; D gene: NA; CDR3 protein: CASSLADRNQPQHF; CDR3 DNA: TGTGCCAGCAGTCTCGCCGACAGGAATCAGCCCCAGCATTTT